This T cell receptor beta chain comes out of a study of blood T cell repertoires in COVID-19. Authors' analysis steps: Amplification of reference gene primers provided the estimated nucleated cell counts. Method: immunoSEQ multiplex PCR; TCRdb's copy keeps in-frame clones and lacks some. The DNA was the basis for D and trimming; V, J and clone size are from that table. The data contain roughly 140,000 clones, approximately 90% of them seen just once; the ten biggest clones take up approximately 15%. Germline CDR1 MNHEY, CDR2 SVGEGT. The trim removed 5 bases at V and 2 bases at J, leaving 2 bases unmatched. The CDR3 runs 14 residues.

Specimen: peripheral blood. The genes are TRBV6-2 or TRBV6-3 and TRBJ2-1; 8 bases are shared with TRBD2. The clonotype was recovered from a woman aged 40 to 50 with acute or convalescent COVID-19. CDR3 sequence (DNA): TGTGCCAGCAGTCGAGCGGGGGCCTACAATGAGCAGTTCTTC. Its translation: CASSRAGAYNEQFF.